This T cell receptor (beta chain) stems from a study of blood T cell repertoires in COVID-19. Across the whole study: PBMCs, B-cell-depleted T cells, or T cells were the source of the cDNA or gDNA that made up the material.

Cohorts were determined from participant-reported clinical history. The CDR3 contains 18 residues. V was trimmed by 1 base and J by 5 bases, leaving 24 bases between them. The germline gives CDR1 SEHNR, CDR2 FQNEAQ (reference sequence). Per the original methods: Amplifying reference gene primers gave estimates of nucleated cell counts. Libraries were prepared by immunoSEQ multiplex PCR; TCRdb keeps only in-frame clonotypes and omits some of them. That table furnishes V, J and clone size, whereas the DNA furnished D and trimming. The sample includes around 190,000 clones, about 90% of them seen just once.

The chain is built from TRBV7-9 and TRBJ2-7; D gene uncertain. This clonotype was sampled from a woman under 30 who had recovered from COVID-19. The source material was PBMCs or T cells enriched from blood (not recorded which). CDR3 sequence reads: CASSLVFGRSRAPHEQYF. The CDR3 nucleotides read TGTGCCAGCAGCTTAGTATTCGGTCGGTCTCGAGCCCCTCACGAGCAGTACTTC.